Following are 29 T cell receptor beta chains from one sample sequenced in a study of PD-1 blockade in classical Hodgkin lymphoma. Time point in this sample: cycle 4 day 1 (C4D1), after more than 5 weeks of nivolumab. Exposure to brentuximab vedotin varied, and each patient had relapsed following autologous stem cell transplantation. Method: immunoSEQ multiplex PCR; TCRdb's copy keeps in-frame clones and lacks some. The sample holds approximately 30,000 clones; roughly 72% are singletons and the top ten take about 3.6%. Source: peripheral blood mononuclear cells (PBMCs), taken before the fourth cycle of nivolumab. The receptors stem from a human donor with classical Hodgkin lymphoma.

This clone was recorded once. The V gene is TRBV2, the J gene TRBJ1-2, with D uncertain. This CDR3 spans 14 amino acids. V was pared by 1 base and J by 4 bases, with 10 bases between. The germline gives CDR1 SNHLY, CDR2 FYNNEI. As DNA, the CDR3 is TGTGCCAGCAGTGAAGTGGCCCAGGTCTATGGCTACACCTTC. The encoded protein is CASSEVAQVYGYTF.

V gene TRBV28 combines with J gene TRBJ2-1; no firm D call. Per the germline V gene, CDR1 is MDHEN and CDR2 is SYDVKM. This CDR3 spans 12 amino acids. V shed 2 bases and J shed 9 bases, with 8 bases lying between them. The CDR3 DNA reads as TGTGCCAGCAGTTTACGGGCACCTGAGCAGTTCTTC. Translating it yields CASSLRAPEQFF.

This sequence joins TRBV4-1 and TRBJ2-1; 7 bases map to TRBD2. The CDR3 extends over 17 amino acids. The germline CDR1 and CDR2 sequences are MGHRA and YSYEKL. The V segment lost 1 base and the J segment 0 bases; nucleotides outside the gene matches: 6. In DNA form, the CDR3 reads TGCGCCAGCAGCCAAGGCCGGGACTACTTCTCCTACAATGAGCAGTTCTTC. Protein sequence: CASSQGRDYFSYNEQFF.

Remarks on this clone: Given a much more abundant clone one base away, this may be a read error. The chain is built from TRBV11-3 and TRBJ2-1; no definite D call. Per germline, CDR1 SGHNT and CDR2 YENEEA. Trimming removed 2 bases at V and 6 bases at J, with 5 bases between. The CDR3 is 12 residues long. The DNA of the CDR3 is TGTGCCAGCAGCTTAAGGAGCAATGAGCAGTTCTTC. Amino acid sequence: CASSLRSNEQFF.

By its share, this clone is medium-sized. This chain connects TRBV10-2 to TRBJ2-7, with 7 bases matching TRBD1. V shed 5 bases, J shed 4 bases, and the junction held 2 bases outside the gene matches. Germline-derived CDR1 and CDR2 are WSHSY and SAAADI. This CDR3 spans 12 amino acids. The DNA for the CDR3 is TGCGCCAGCAGTACAGGGGCATACGAGCAGTACTTC. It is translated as CASSTGAYEQYF.

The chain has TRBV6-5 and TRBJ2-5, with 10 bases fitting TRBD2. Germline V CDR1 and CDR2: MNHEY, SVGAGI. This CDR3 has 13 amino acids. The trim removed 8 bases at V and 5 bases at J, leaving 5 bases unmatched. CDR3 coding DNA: TGTGCCAGCTCACTAGCGGGACCTGAGACCCAGTACTTC. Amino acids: CASSLAGPETQYF.

The CDR3 sequence is CASSQGTSGSTYNEQFF. The CDR3 coding sequence is TGCGCCAGCAGCCAGGGGACTAGCGGGAGTACCTACAATGAGCAGTTCTTC. The chain joins TRBV4-1 to TRBJ2-1, with TRBD2 identical over 14 bases. Trimming at V came to 3 bases and at J to 2 bases, leaving 3 bases not matched to a gene. CDR3 length: 17 amino acids. Germline V gene data show CDR1 as MGHRA and CDR2 as YSYEKL.

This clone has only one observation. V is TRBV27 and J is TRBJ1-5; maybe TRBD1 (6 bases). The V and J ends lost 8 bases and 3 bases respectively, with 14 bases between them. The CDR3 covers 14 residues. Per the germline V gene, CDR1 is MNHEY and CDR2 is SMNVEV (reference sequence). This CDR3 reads CASPTQGNNQPQHF. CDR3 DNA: TGTGCCAGCCCTACCCAGGGGAACAATCAGCCCCAGCATTTT.

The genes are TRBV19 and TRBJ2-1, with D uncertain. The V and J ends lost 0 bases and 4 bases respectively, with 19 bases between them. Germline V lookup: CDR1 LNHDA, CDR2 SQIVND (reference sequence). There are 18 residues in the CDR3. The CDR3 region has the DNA TGTGCCAGTAGTATAGATCTGCCGAGCGCCGTATCGTACAATGAGCAGTTCTTC. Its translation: CASSIDLPSAVSYNEQFF.

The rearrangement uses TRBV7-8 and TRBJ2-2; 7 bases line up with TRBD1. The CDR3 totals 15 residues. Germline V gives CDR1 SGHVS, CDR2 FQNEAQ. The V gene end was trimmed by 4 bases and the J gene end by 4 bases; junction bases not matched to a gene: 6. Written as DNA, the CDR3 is TGTGCCAGCAGCTATCGACAGGGTGGCACCGGGGAGCTGTTTTTT. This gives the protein CASSYRQGGTGELFF. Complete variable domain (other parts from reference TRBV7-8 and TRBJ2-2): GAGVSQSPRYKVAKRGQDVALRCDPISGHVSLFWYQQALGQGPEFLTYFQNEAQLDKSGLPSDRFFAERPEGSVSTLKIQRTQQEDSAVYLCASSYRQGGTGELFFGEGSRLTVL.

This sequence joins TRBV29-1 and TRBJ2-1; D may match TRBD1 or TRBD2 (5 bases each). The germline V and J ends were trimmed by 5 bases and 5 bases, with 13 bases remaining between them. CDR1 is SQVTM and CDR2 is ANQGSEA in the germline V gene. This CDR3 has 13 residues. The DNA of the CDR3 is TGCAGCGTTACCCGGGACCGCGACAATGAGCAGTTCTTC. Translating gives CSVTRDRDNEQFF.

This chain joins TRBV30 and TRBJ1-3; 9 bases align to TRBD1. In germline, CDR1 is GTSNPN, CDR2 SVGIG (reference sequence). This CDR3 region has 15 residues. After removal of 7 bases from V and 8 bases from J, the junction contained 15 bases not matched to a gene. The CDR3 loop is CAFPASTRQGDTIYF. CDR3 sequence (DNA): TGTGCCTTCCCTGCCTCAACTCGACAGGGGGACACCATATATTTT.

The CDR3 here is CASSLDSAGDTQYF. CDR3 DNA: TGTGCCAGCAGCTTGGACTCCGCCGGGGATACGCAGTATTTT. The rearrangement joins TRBV7-8 to TRBJ2-3, with D perhaps matching TRBD2 (5 bases). Trimming took 3 bases from V and 6 from J, leaving 13 bases between them. The CDR3 is 14 residues long. Germline values: CDR1 SGHVS, CDR2 FQNEAQ.

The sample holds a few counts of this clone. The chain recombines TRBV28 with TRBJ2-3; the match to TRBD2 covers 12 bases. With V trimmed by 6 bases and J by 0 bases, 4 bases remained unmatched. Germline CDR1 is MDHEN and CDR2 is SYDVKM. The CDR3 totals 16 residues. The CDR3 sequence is CASSFGLAGSTDTQYF. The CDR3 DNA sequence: TGTGCCAGCAGCTTCGGACTAGCGGGGAGCACAGATACGCAGTATTTT.

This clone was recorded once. CDR3 bases: TGTGCCAGCAGCCAAAGGGTGCCTAGCGCGTACAATGAGCAGTTCTTC. Encoded protein: CASSQRVPSAYNEQFF. V gene TRBV11-1 combines with J gene TRBJ2-1, with D possibly matching TRBD2 (6 bases). Trimming pared 5 bases from V and 4 bases from J, leaving 18 bases between. The germline CDR1 and CDR2 sequences are SGHAT and FQDESV (reference sequence). The CDR3 is made up of 16 amino acids.

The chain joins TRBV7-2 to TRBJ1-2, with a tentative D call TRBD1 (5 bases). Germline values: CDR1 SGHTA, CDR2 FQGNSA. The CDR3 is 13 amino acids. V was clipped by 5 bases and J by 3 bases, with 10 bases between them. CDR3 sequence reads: CASSPPGHYGYTF. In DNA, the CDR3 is TGTGCCAGCAGCCCCCCGGGACACTATGGCTACACCTTC. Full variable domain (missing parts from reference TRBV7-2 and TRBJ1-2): GAGVSQSPSNKVTEKGKDVELRCDPISGHTALYWYRQSLGQGLEFLIYFQGNSAPDKSGLPSDRFSAERTGGSVSTLTIQRTQQEDSAVYLCASSPPGHYGYTFGSGTRLTVV.

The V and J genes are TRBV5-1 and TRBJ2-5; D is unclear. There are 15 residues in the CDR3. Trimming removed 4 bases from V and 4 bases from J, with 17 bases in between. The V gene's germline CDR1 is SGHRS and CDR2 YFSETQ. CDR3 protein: CASSPPTLMGETQYF. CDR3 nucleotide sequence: TGCGCCAGCAGCCCCCCGACGCTAATGGGAGAGACCCAGTACTTC.

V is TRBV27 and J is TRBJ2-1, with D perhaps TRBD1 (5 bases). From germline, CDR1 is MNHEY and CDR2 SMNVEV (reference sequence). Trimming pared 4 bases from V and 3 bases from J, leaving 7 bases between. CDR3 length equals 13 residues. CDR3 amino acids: CASSWGSYNEQFF. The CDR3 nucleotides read TGTGCCAGCAGTTGGGGCAGCTACAATGAGCAGTTCTTC.

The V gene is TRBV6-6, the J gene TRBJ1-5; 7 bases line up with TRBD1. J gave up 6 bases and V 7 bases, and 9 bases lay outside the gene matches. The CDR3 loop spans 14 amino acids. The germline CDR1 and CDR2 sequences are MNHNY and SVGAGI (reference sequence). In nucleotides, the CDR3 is TGTGCCAGCACCCGAGGGGCAGGGGGTCAGCCCCAGCATTTT. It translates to CASTRGAGGQPQHF.

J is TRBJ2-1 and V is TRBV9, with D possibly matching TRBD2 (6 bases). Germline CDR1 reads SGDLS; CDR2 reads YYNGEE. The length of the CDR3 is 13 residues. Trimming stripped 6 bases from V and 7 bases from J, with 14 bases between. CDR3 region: CASTPSGRNEQFF. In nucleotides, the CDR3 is TGTGCCAGCACCCCAAGCGGGCGTAATGAGCAGTTCTTC.

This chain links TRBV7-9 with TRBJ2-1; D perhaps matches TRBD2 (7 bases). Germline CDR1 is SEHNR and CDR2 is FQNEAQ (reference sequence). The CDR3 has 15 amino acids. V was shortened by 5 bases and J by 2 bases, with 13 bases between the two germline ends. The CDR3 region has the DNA TGTGCCAGCAGCAGGGGGGAGGGGACCTACAATGAGCAGTTCTTC. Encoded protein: CASSRGEGTYNEQFF.

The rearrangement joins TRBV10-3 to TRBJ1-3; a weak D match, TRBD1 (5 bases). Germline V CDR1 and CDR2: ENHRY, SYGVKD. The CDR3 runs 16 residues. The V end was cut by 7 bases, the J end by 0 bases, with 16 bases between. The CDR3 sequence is CAITPGGSSSGNTIYF. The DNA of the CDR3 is TGTGCCATCACCCCCGGGGGGTCGAGCTCTGGAAACACCATATATTTT.

As DNA, the CDR3 is TGTGCCAGCAGTGACGACAGGGGAGGTCAGCCCCAGCATTTT. The encoded protein is CASSDDRGGQPQHF. The chain is built from TRBV2 and TRBJ1-5, with 8 bases identical to TRBD1. Looked up from germline, CDR1 is SNHLY and CDR2 is FYNNEI. Unmatched junction bases numbered 4, after V lost 3 bases and J lost 6 bases. The CDR3 is 14 amino acids.

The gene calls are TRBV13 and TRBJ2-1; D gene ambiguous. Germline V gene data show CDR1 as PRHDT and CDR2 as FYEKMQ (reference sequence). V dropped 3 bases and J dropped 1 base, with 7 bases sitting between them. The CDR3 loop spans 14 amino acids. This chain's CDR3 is CASSFERSYNEQFF. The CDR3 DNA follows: TGTGCCAGCAGCTTTGAACGGTCCTACAATGAGCAGTTCTTC.

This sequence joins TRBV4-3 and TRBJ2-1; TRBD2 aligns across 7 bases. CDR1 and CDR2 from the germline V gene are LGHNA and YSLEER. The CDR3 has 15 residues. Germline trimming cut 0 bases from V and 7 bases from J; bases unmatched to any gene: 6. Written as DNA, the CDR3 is TGCGCCAGCAGCCAAGAAGAGGGACTAAGGAATGAGCAGTTCTTC. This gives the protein CASSQEEGLRNEQFF.

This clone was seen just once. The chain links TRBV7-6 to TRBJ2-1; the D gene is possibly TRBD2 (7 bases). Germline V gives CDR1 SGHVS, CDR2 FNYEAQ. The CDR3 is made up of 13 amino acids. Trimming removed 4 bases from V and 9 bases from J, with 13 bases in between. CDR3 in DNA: TGTGCCAGCAGCTCGCACAGGGAGGGTGAGCAGTTCTTC. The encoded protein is CASSSHREGEQFF.

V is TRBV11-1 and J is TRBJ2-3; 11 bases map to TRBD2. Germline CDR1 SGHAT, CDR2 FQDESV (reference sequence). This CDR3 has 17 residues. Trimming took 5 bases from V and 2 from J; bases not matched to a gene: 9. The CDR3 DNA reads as TGTGCCAGCAGCCATCGACTAGCGGGATTTGCCACAGATACGCAGTATTTT. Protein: CASSHRLAGFATDTQYF.

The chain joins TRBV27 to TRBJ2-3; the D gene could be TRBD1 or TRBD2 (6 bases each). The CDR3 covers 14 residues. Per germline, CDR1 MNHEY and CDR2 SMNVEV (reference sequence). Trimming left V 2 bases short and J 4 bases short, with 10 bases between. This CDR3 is CASSLGGRPDTQYF. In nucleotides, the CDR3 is TGTGCCAGCAGTTTAGGGGGGCGACCAGATACGCAGTATTTT.

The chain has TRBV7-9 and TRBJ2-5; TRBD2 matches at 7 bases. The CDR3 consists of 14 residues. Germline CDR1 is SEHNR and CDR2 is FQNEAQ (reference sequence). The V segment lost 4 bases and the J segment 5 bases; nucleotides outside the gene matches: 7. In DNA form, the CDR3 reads TGTGCCAGCAGCTCCGAGGGAGGGCTGGAGACCCAGTACTTC. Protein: CASSSEGGLETQYF.